There are a few counts of the clone carrying this T cell receptor (beta chain). Clones were read by immunoSEQ multiplex PCR, and TCRdb kept only the in-frame ones, dropping some. There are roughly 1,800 clones in the sample; 20% to 25% occur only once, and approximately 13% lies in the top ten. This CDR3 region has 16 residues. J was trimmed by 2 bases and V by 0 bases; bases with no gene match: 3. Germline CDR1 MNHGY, CDR2 SAAAGT. The data were taken from a study of T cells in localized non-small cell lung cancer. Sequences were derived from normal lung tissue next to the tumor, sampled before any cancer treatment. This sequence joins TRBV6-8 and TRBJ1-3, with TRBD1 identical over 8 bases. This TCR was recovered from a woman aged 40-75 years with stage II squamous cell lung carcinoma. DNA for the CDR3: TGTGCCAGCAGTTACTCTAGGACAGGGACTGGAAACACCATATATTTT. Its translation: CASSYSRTGTGNTIYF.